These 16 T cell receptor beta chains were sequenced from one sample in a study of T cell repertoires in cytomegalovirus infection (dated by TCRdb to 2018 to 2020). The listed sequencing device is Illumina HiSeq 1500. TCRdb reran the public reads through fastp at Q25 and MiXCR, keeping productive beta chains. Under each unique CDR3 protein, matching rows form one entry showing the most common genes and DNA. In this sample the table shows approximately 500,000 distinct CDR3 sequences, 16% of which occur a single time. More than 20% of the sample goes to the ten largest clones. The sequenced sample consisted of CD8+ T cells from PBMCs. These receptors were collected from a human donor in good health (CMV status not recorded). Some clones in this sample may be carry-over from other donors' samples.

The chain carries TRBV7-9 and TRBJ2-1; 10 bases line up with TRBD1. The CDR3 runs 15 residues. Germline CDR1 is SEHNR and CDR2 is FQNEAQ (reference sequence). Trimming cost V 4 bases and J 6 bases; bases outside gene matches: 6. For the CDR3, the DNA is TGTGCCAGCAGCTCGGGACAGGGGAGGTTCAATGAGCAGTTCTTC. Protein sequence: CASSSGQGRFNEQFF. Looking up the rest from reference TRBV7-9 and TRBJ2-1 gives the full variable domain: DTGVSQNPRHKITKRGQNVTFRCDPISEHNRLYWYRQTLGQGPEFLTYFQNEAQLEKSRLLSDRFSAERPKGSFSTLEIQRTEQGDSAMYLCASSSGQGRFNEQFFGPGTRLTVL.

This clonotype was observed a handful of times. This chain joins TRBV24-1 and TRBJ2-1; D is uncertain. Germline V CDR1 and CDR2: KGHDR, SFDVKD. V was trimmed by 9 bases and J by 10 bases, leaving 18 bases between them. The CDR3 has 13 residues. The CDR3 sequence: CATSSRKDWEQFF. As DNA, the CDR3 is TGTGCCACCTCAAGTCGGAAAGATTGGGAGCAGTTCTTC.

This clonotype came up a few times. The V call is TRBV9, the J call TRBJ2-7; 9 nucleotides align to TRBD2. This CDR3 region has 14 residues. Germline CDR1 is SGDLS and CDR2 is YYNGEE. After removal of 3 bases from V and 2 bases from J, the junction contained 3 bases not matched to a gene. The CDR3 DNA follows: TGTGCCAGCAGCGAGGCTAGCGGGACCTACGAGCAGTACTTC. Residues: CASSEASGTYEQYF.

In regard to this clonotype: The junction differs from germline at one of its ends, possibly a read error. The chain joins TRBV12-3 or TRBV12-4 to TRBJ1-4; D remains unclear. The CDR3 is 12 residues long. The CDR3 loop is CASSFEWEKRFF. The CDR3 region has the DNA TGTGCCAGCAGTTTTGAGTGGGAAAAACGGTTTTTT.

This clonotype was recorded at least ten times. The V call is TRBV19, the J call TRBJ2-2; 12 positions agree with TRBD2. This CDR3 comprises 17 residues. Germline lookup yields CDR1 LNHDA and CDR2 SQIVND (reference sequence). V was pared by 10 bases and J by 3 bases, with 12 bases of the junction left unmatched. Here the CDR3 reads CATWTSGNPEDTGELFF. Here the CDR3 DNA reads TGTGCCACTTGGACTAGCGGGAACCCCGAGGACACCGGGGAGCTGTTTTTT. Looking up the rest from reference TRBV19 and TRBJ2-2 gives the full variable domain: DGGITQSPKYLFRKEGQNVTLSCEQNLNHDAMYWYRQDPGQGLRLIYYSQIVNDFQKGDIAEGYSVSREKKESFPLTVTSAQKNPTAFYLCATWTSGNPEDTGELFFGEGSRLTVL.

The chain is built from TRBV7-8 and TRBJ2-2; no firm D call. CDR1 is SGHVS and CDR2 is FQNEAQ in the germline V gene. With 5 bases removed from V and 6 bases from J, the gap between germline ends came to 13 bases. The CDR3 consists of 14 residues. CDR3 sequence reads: CASSRNGIAGELFF. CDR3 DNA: TGTGCCAGCAGCCGTAACGGTATTGCCGGGGAGCTGTTTTTT.

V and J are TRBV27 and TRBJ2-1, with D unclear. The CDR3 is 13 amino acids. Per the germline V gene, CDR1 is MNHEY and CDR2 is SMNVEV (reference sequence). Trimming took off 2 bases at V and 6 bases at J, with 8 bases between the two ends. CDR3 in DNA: TGTGCCAGCAGTTTAACGATGGTCAATGAGCAGTTCTTC. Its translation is CASSLTMVNEQFF.

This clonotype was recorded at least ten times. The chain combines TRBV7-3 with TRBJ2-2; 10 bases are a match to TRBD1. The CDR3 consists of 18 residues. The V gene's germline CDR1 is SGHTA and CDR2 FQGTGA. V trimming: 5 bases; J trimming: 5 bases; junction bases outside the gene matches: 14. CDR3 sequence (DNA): TGTGCCAGCAGCCCGGGACAGGGGTTCTCCAAGGGTACCGGGGAGCTGTTTTTT. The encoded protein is CASSPGQGFSKGTGELFF.

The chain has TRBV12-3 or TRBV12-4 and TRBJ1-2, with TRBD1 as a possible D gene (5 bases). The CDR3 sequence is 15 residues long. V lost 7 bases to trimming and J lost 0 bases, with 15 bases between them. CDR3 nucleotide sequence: TGTGCCAGCATCTCCCTGGGGGGGGCTAACTATGGCTACACCTTC. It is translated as CASISLGGANYGYTF.

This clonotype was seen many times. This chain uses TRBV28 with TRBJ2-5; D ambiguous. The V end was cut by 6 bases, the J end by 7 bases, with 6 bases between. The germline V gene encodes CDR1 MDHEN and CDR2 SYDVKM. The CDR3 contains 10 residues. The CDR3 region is CASRSGTQYF. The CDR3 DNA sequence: TGTGCCAGCAGGTCTGGGACCCAGTACTTC. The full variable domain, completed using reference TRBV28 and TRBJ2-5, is DVKVTQSSRYLVKRTGEKVFLECVQDMDHENMFWYRQDPGLGLRLIYFSYDVKMKEKGDIPEGYSVSREKKERFSLILESASTNQTSMYLCASRSGTQYFGPGTRLLVL.

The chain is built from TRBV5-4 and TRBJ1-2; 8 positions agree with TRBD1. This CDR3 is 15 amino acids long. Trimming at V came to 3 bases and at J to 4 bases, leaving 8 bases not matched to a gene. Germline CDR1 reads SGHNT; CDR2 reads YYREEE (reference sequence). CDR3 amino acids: CASSWDRSAPYGYTF. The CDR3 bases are TGTGCCAGCAGCTGGGACAGGTCCGCCCCCTATGGCTACACCTTC.

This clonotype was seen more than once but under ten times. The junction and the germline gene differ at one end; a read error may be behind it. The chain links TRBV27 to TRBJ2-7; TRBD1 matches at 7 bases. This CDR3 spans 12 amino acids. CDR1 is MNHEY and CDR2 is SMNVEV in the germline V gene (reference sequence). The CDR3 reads CASSFLGQDPAF. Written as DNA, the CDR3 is TGTGCCAGCAGTTTCTTAGGACAGGACCCCGCCTTC.

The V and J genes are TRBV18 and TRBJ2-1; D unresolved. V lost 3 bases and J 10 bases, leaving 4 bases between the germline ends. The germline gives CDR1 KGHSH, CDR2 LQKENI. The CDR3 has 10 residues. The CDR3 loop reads CASSPKEQFF. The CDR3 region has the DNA TGTGCCAGCTCACCTAAGGAGCAGTTCTTC.

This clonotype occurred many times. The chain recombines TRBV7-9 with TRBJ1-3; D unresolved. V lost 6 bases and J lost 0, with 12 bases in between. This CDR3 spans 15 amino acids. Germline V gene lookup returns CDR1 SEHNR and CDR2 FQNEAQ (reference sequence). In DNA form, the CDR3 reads TGTGCCAGCAGTCCCAGACTAAGCTCTGGAAACACCATATATTTT. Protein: CASSPRLSSGNTIYF.

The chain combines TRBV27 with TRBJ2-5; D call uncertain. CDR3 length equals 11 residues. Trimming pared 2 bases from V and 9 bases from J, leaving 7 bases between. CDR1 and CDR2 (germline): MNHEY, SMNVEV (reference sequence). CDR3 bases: TGTGCCAGCAGTTTACCTCCATCCCAGTACTTC. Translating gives CASSLPPSQYF.

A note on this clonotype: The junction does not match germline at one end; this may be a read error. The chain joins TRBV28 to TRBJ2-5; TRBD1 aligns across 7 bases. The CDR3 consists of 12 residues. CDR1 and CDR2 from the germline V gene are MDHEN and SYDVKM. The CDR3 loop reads CASSIGTETQYF. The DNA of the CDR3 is TGTGCCAGCAGCATAGGGACAGAGACACAGTACTTC.